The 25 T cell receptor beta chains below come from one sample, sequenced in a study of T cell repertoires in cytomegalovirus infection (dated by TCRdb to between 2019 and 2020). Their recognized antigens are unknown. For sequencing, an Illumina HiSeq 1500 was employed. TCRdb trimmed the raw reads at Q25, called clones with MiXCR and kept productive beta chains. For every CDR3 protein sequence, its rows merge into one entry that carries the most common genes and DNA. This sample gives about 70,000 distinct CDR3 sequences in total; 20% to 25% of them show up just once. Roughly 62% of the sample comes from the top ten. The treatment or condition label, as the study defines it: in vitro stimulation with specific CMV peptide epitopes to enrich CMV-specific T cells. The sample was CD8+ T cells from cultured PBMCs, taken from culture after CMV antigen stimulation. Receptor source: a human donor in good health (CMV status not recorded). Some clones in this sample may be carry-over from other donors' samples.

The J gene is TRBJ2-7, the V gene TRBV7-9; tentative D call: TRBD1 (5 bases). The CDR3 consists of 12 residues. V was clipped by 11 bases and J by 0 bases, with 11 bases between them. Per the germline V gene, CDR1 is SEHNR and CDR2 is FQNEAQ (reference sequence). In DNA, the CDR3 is TGTGCCTCTAGGGGCAGCTCCTACGAGCAGTACTTC. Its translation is CASRGSSYEQYF.

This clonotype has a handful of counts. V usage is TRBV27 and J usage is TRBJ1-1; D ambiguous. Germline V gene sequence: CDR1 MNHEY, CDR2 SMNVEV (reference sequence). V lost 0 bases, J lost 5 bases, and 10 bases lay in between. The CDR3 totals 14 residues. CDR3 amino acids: CASSLSGGFTEAFF. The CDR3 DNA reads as TGTGCCAGCAGTTTATCGGGTGGATTTACTGAAGCTTTCTTT.

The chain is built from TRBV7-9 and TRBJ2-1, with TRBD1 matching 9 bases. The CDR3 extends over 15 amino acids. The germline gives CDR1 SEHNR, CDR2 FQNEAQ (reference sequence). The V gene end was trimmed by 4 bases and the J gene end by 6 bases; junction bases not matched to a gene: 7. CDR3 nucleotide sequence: TGTGCCAGCAGCTCCACAGGGGGCGAGGTCAATGAGCAGTTCTTC. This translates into CASSSTGGEVNEQFF. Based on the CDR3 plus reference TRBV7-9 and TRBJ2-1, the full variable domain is DTGVSQNPRHKITKRGQNVTFRCDPISEHNRLYWYRQTLGQGPEFLTYFQNEAQLEKSRLLSDRFSAERPKGSFSTLEIQRTEQGDSAMYLCASSSTGGEVNEQFFGPGTRLTVL.

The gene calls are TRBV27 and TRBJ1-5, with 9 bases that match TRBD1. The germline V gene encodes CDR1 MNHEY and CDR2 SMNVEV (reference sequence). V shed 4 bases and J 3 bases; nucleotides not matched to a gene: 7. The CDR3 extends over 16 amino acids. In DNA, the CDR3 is TGTGCCAGCAGTTCGACAGGGGGAAGGGTCAATCAGCCCCAGCATTTT. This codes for CASSSTGGRVNQPQHF.

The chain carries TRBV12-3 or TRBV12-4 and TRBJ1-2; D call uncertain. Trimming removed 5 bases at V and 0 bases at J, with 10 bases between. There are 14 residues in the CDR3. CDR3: CASSPRPPNYGYTF. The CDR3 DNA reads TGTGCCAGCAGTCCCCGACCTCCTAACTATGGCTACACCTTC.

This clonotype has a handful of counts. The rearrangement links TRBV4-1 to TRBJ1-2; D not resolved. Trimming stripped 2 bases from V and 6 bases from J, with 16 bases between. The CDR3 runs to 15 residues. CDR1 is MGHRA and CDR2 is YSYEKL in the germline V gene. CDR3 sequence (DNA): TGCGCCAGCAGCCAAACTTTCGCCGCCTATAATGGCTACACCTTC. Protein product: CASSQTFAAYNGYTF.

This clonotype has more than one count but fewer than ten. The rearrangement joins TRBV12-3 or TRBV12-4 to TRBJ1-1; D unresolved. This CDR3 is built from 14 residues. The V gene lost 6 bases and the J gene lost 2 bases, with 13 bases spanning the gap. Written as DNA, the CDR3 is TGTGCCAGCAGCCGAGGGAACGCCAACACTGAAGCTTTCTTT. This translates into CASSRGNANTEAFF.

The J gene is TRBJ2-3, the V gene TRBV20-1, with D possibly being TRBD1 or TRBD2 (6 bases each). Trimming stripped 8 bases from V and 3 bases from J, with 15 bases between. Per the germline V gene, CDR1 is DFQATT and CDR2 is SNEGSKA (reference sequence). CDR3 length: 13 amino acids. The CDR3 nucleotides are TGCAGTCCCAAGGGGGGCCAGACAGATACGCAGTATTTT. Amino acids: CSPKGGQTDTQYF.

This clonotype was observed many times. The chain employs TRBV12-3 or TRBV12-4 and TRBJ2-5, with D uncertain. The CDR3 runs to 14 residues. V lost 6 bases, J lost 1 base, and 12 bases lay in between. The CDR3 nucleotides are TGTGCCAGCAGCCCCCAACATAGCCAAGAGACCCAGTACTTC. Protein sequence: CASSPQHSQETQYF.

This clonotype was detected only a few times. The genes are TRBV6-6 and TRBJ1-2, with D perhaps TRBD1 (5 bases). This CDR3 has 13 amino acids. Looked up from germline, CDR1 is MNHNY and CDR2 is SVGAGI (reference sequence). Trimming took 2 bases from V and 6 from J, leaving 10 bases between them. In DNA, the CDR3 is TGTGCCAGCAGTTACGGGGGGGGAAATGGCTACACCTTC. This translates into CASSYGGGNGYTF.

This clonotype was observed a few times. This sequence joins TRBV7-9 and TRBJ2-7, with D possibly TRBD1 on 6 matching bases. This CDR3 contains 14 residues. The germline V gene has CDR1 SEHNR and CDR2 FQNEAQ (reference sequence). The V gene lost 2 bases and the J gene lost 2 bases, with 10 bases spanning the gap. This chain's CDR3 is CASSLTGDTYEQYF. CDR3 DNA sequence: TGTGCCAGCAGCTTAACTGGGGACACCTACGAGCAGTACTTC.

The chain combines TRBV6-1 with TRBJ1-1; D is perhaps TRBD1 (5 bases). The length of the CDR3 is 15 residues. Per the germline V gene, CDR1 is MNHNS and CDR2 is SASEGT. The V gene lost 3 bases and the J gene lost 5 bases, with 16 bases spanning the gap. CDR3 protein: CASSENSGRGTEAFF. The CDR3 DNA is TGTGCCAGCAGTGAGAATTCAGGAAGGGGTACTGAAGCTTTCTTT.

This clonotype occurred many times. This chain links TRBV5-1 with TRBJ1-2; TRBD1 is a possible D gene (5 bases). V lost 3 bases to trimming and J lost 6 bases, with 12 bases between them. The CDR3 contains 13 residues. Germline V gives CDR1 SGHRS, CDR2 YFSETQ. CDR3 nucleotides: TGCGCCAGCAGCTATCAGGGTAGAGATGGCTACACCTTC. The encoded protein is CASSYQGRDGYTF.

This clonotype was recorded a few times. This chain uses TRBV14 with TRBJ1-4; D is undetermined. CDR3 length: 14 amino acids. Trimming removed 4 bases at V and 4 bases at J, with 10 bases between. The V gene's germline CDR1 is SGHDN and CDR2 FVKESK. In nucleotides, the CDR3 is TGTGCCAGCAGCCGGCGGGAGCTTAATGAAAAACTGTTTTTT. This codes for CASSRRELNEKLFF. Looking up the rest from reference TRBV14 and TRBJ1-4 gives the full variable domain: EAGVTQFPSHSVIEKGQTVTLRCDPISGHDNLYWYRRVMGKEIKFLLHFVKESKQDESGMPNNRFLAERTGGTYSTLKVQPAELEDSGVYFCASSRRELNEKLFFGSGTQLSVL.

In nucleotides, the CDR3 is TGTGCCAGCAGCCCCACTAGCGCTAATTCACCCCTCCACTTT. It is translated as CASSPTSANSPLHF. This chain connects TRBV7-6 to TRBJ1-6; no clear D. The CDR3 loop spans 14 amino acids. V dropped 5 bases and J dropped 6 bases, with 11 bases sitting between them. The germline V gene encodes CDR1 SGHVS and CDR2 FNYEAQ. Based on the CDR3 plus reference TRBV7-6 and TRBJ1-6, the full variable domain is GAGVSQSPRYKVTKRGQDVALRCDPISGHVSLYWYRQALGQGPEFLTYFNYEAQQDKSGLPNDRFSAERPEGSISTLTIQRTEQRDSAMYRCASSPTSANSPLHFGNGTRLTVT.

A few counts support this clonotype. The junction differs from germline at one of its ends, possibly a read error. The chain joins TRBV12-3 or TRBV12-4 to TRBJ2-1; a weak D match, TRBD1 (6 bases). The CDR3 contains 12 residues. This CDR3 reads CASSRGYNEQFF. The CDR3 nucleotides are TGTGCCAGCAGCAGGGGCTACAATGAGCAGTTCTTT.

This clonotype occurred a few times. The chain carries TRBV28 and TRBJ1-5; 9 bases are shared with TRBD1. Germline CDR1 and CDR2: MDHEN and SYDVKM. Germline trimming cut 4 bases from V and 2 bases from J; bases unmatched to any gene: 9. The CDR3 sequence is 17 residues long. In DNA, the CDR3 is TGTGCCAGCAGTTGGCCCTCGGACAGGGGTGGCAATCAGCCCCAGCATTTT. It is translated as CASSWPSDRGGNQPQHF. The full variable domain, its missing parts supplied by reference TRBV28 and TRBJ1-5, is DVKVTQSSRYLVKRTGEKVFLECVQDMDHENMFWYRQDPGLGLRLIYFSYDVKMKEKGDIPEGYSVSREKKERFSLILESASTNQTSMYLCASSWPSDRGGNQPQHFGDGTRLSIL.

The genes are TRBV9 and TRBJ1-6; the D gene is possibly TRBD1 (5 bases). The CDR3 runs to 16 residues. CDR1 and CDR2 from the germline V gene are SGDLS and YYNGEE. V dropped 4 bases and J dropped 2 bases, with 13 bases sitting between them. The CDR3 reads CASSPQGIAYNSPLHF. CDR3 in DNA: TGTGCCAGCAGCCCCCAGGGTATTGCCTATAATTCACCCCTCCACTTT.

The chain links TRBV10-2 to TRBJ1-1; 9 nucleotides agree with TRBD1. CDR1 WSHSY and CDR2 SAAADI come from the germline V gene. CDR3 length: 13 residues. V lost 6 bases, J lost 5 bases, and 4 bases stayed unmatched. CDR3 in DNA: TGCGCCAGCAGGGACAGGGGAGGAACTGAAGCTTTCTTT. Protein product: CASRDRGGTEAFF.

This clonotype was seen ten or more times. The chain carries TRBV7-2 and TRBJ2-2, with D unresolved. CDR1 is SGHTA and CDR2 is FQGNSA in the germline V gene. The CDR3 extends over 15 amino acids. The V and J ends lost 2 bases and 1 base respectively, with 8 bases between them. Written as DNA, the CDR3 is TGTGCCAGCAGCTTAATTGGGCAGAACACCGGGGAGCTGTTTTTT. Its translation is CASSLIGQNTGELFF.

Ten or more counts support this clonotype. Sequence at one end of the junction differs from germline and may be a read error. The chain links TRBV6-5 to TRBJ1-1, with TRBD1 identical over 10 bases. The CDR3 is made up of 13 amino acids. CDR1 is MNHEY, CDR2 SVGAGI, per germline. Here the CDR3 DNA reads TGTGCCAGCAGTTACTCGACAGGGGGCAAGTACCTCTTT. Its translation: CASSYSTGGKYLF.

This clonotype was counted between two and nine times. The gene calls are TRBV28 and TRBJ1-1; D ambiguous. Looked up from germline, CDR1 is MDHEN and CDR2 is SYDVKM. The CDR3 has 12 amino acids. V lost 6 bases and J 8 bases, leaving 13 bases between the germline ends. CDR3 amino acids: CASRPAGSEAFF. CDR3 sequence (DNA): TGTGCCAGCAGACCTGCCGGGTCCGAAGCTTTCTTT.

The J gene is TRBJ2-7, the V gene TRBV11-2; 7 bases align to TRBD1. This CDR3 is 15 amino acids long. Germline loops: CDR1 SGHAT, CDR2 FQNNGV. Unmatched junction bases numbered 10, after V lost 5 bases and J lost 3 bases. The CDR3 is CASSLRGRHFYEQYF. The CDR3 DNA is TGTGCCAGCAGCCTAAGGGGGCGACACTTCTACGAGCAGTACTTC.

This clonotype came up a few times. Written as DNA, the CDR3 is TGTGCCAGTAGTAATCAGGGTTATCAGCCCCAGCATTTT. Translated, it gives CASSNQGYQPQHF. The chain uses TRBV19 and TRBJ1-5, with D tentatively TRBD1 (5 bases). Germline CDR1 LNHDA, CDR2 SQIVND (reference sequence). There are 13 residues in the CDR3. Deletions cut 4 bases from V and 5 bases from J, with 9 bases between.

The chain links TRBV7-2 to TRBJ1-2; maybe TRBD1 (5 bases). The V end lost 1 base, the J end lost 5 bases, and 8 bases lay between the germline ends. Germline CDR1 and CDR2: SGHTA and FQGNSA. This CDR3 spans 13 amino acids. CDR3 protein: CASSLGGAYGYTF. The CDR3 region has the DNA TGTGCCAGCAGCTTAGGAGGGGCATATGGCTACACCTTC.